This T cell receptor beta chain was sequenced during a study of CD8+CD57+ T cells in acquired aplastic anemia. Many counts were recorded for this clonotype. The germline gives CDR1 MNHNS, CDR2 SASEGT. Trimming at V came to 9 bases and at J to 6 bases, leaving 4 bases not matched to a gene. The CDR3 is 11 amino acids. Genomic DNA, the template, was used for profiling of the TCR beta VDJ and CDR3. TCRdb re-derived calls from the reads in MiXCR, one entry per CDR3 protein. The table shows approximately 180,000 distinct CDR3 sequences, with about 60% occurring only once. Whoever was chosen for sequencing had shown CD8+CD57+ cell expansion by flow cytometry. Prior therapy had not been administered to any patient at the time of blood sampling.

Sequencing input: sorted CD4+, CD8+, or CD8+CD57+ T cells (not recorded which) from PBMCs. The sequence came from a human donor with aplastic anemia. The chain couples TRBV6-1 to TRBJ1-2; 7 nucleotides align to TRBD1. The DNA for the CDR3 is TGTGCCAGATCGACAGGGAATGGCTACACCTTC. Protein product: CARSTGNGYTF.